This is a list of T cell receptor beta chains from one sample in a study of Ad26.COV2.S vaccination and SARS-CoV-2 variants. Sequencing used immunoSEQ multiplex PCR; TCRdb keeps in-frame clones, though not all of them. The table has under 600,000 clones, about 89% seen once. The sequences come from peripheral blood, collected in a trial of Ad26.COV2.S vaccine versus placebo. The origin of the receptors is a person aged 18-60 years who received the Ad26.COV2.S COVID-19 vaccine or a placebo. CDR3s include the opening cysteine and the closing phenylalanine or tryptophan. Fields, in order: clone size, V gene, D gene, J gene, CDR3 protein, CDR3 DNA. D genes are given only for firm matches. For some rows the clone size is stated as once, few or many, or as a class when expanded; others skip it.

clone_size: .
v_call: TRBV2
d_call: TRBD2
j_call: TRBJ2-4
cdr3_aa: CAGGGEQNIQYF
cdr3_nt: TGTGCCGGGGGGGGAGAGCAAAACATTCAGTACTTC

clone_size: .
v_call: TRBV7-9
d_call: .
j_call: TRBJ2-7
cdr3_aa: CASSLDRSGYEQYF
cdr3_nt: TGTGCCAGCAGCTTAGATCGGTCGGGCTACGAGCAGTACTTC

clone_size: .
v_call: TRBV29-1
d_call: .
j_call: TRBJ2-1
cdr3_aa: CSVASSSGNEQFF
cdr3_nt: TGCAGCGTTGCGAGCTCTTCGGGGAATGAGCAGTTCTTC

clone_size: once
v_call: TRBV6-6
d_call: .
j_call: TRBJ2-5
cdr3_aa: CASRRDGEQETQYF
cdr3_nt: TGTGCCAGCAGGCGGGACGGAGAGCAAGAGACCCAGTACTTC

clone_size: .
v_call: TRBV6-1
d_call: .
j_call: TRBJ1-1
cdr3_aa: CASSGNGNTEAFF
cdr3_nt: TGTGCCAGCTCGGGGAATGGGAACACTGAAGCTTTCTTT

clone_size: .
v_call: TRBV9
d_call: TRBD1
j_call: TRBJ2-2
cdr3_aa: CASSVAQVGTGATGELFF
cdr3_nt: TGTGCCAGCAGCGTTGCCCAAGTCGGGACAGGGGCAACCGGGGAGCTGTTTTTT

clone_size: .
v_call: TRBV7-2
d_call: TRBD2
j_call: TRBJ2-3
cdr3_aa: CASSPSGGRGDTQYF
cdr3_nt: TGTGCCAGCAGCCCATCGGGGGGACGTGGAGATACGCAGTATTTT

clone_size: .
v_call: TRBV19
d_call: TRBD2
j_call: TRBJ2-5
cdr3_aa: CASSSTGFVTSGRNQETQYF
cdr3_nt: TGTGCCAGTAGTTCCACAGGGTTTGTGACTAGCGGGAGGAATCAAGAGACCCAGTACTTC

clone_size: .
v_call: TRBV28
d_call: .
j_call: TRBJ2-1
cdr3_aa: CASSTGFLLSGASSSSSYNEQFF
cdr3_nt: TGTGCCAGCAGTACAGGGTTTCTTCTATCGGGGGCTTCCTCTTCAAGCTCCTACAATGAGCAGTTCTTC

clone_size: .
v_call: TRBV11-2
d_call: TRBD2
j_call: TRBJ2-3
cdr3_aa: CASSPGRVDTQYF
cdr3_nt: TGTGCCAGCAGCCCCGGGAGGGTGGATACGCAGTATTTT

clone_size: once
v_call: TRBV9
d_call: .
j_call: TRBJ2-3
cdr3_aa: CASSVVSKDTQYF
cdr3_nt: TGTGCCAGCAGCGTAGTGAGTAAAGATACGCAGTATTTT